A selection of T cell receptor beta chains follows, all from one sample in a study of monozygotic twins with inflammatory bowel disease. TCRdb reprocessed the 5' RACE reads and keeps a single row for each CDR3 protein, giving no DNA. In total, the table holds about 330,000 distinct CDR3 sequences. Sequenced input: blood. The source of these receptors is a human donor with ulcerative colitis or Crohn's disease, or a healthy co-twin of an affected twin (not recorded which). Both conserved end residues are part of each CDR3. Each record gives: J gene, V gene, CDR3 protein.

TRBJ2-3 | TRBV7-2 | CASSLWSPADTQYF
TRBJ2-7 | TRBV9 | CASRSIFGEQYF
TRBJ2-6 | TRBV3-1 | CASTPSSGANVLTF
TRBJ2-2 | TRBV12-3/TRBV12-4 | CASGGAGTGELFF
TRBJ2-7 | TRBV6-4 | CASSDSKSLEYEQYF
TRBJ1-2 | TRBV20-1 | CSAATGQGGYTF
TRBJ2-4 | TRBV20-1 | CSASAQGSIQYF
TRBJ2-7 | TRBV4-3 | CASSRSVEASYEQYF
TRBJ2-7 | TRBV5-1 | CASREVGTYEQYF
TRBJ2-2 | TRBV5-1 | CASSLDLGAGELFF
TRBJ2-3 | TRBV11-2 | CASSLLGVATQYF
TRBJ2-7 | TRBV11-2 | CASSLGRGTGAREQYF
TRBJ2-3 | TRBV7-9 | CASSPPRGASDTQYF
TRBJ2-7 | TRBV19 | CASIDPRSVPEQYF
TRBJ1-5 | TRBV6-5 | CASSLRANQPQHF
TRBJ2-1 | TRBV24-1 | CATSDPRGGNEQFF
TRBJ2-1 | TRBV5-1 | CASSKDTSSYNEQFF
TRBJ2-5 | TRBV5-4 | CASSLGWRGTGGQETQYF
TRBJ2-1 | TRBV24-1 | CATSETSGSSYNEQFF
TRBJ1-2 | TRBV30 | CASSFWRRGYTF
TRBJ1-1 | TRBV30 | CASNRGTEAFF
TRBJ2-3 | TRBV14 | CASSQGATDTQYF
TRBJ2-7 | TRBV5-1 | CASTPLSGAYEQYF
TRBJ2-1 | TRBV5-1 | CASSNLAGGPAEQFF
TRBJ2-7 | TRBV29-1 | CSVRIDGTSGVEQYF
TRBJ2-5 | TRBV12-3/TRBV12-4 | CASFRGEAQYF
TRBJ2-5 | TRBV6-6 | CASRTNAETQYF
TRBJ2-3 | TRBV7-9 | CASSSLVTDTQYF
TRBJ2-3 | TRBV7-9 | CASSLSGGPITDTQYF
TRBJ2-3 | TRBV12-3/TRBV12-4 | CASSLGDISTDTQYF
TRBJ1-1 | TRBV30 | CAWSAQSEAFF
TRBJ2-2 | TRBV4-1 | CASTPGDLSYTGELFF
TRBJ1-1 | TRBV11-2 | CASSLQGGDTEAFF
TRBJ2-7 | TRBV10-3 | CAISPVGTSGSTSEQYF
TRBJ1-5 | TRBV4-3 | CASSPYRYQPQHF
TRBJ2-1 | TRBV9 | CASSGGGSRGLALNEQFF
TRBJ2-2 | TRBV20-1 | CSARVADRDTGELFF
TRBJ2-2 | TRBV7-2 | CASQGQGVTGELFF
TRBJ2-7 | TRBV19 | CASSIQGQQYF
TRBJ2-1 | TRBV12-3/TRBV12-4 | CASSLIAGPLNEQFF
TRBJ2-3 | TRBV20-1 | CSASGLVDTQYF
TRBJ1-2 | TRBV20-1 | CSASRVGNYGYTF
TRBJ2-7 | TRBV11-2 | CASNIGPQGAAPIYEQYF
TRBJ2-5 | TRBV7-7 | CASSLVGAGTGETQYF
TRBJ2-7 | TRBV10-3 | CAISDSSRRTSGYQRYYEQYF
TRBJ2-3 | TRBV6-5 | CASSYWPGAVTDTQYF
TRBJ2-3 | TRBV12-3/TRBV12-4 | CASSPTSGYTDTQYF
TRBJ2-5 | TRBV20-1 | CSARTSGGALAGGETQYF
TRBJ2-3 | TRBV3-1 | CASSQEQGTDTQYF
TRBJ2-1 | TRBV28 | CASSPRTSGPQGRNEQFF
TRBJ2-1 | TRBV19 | CASSIYFELYNEQFF
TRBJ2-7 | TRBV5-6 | CASSSDMGTESYEQYF
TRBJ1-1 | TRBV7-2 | CASSWKYGTGEAFF